This T cell receptor (beta chain) was sequenced during a study of CD8+ T cells in alopecia areata. V lost 4 bases and J lost 0, with 16 bases in between. Germline V CDR1 and CDR2: SQVTM, ANQGSEA. The CDR3 spans 15 residues. Extraction and reverse transcription of RNA yielded cDNA as the sequencing template. Here immunoSEQ multiplex PCR was the method, and the copy in TCRdb shows in-frame clones only, minus some. The top ten hold about 13% of the sample, which has approximately 150,000 clones, around 83% seen once. Treatment described: oral pan-JAK inhibitor, 5-10 mg twice daily. This clonotype was sampled from a human donor with alopecia areata. This chain joins TRBV29-1 and TRBJ2-7, with D possibly TRBD2 on 7 matching bases. The sample was CD8+ T cells sorted from blood, taken at week 4, from a patient treated with tofacitinib. The CDR3 DNA reads as TGCAGCGTTGTCCAGGGGAGGGAAAGCTCCTACGAGCAGTACTTC. It yields the protein CSVVQGRESSYEQYF.